A selection of T cell receptor beta chains follows, all from one sample in a study of CD8 T cells in Susac syndrome. TCRdb redid the calling of the immunoSEQ multiplex PCR reads with MiXCR, one entry per CDR3 protein. The table lists 110,000 or so distinct CDR3 sequences, roughly 90% of them singletons. The specimen sequenced was CD8+ T cells from PBMCs. All receptors come from a human donor in good health. Both conserved end residues are part of each CDR3. A D gene is named only where the DNA matches it firmly. Expanded clones get a size class; other rows say once, few or many, or leave the size out.

j_call: TRBJ2-7
d_call: -
v_call: TRBV18
clone_size: -
cdr3_aa: CASSPREFSYEQYF
cdr3_nt: TGTGCCAGCTCACCAAGGGAGTTCTCCTACGAGCAGTACTTC

j_call: TRBJ2-3
d_call: TRBD1
v_call: TRBV5-1
clone_size: -
cdr3_aa: CASSLRGHVADTQYF
cdr3_nt: TGCGCCAGCAGCCTCAGGGGGCATGTCGCAGATACGCAGTATTTT

j_call: TRBJ1-6
d_call: -
v_call: TRBV20-1
clone_size: -
cdr3_aa: CSAAGFSDSPLHF
cdr3_nt: TGCAGTGCCGCGGGGTTTTCGGATTCACCCCTCCACTTT

j_call: TRBJ1-4
d_call: -
v_call: TRBV28
clone_size: -
cdr3_aa: CACSLAGQLGEKLFF
cdr3_nt: TGTGCCTGCAGTTTGGCCGGACAGCTGGGTGAAAAACTGTTTTTT

j_call: TRBJ1-1
d_call: -
v_call: TRBV10-3
clone_size: -
cdr3_aa: CAISDSGQPTEAFF
cdr3_nt: TGTGCCATCAGTGATAGTGGACAACCCACTGAAGCTTTCTTT

j_call: TRBJ2-1
d_call: -
v_call: TRBV24-1
clone_size: -
cdr3_aa: CATSSGDRTYNEQFF
cdr3_nt: TGTGCCACCAGTTCGGGGGACAGAACCTACAATGAGCAGTTCTTC

j_call: TRBJ2-7
d_call: -
v_call: TRBV7-9
clone_size: few
cdr3_aa: CASSLDRDEQYF
cdr3_nt: TGTGCCAGCAGCTTAGATCGCGACGAGCAGTACTTC

j_call: TRBJ2-7
d_call: -
v_call: TRBV20-1
clone_size: -
cdr3_aa: CSARQEGWGEQYF
cdr3_nt: TGCAGTGCTAGACAGGAGGGTTGGGGGGAGCAGTACTTC

j_call: TRBJ1-5
d_call: TRBD1
v_call: TRBV19
clone_size: -
cdr3_aa: CASGQGSNQPQHF
cdr3_nt: TGTGCCAGCGGACAGGGGAGCAATCAGCCCCAGCATTTT

j_call: TRBJ2-3
d_call: -
v_call: TRBV6-1
clone_size: -
cdr3_aa: CATKGVTDTQYF
cdr3_nt: TGTGCCACCAAGGGGGTCACAGATACGCAGTATTTT

j_call: TRBJ2-5
d_call: TRBD1
v_call: TRBV2
clone_size: -
cdr3_aa: CASSKQGARETQYF
cdr3_nt: TGTGCCAGCAGTAAACAGGGGGCTCGAGAGACCCAGTACTTC

j_call: TRBJ2-2
d_call: -
v_call: TRBV19
clone_size: -
cdr3_aa: CASSIDAGLVGELFF
cdr3_nt: TGTGCCAGTAGTATAGACGCAGGGTTAGTCGGGGAGCTGTTTTTT

j_call: TRBJ1-1
d_call: -
v_call: TRBV6-5
clone_size: -
cdr3_aa: CASSYLGTEAFF
cdr3_nt: TGTGCCAGCAGTTACTTAGGGACTGAAGCTTTCTTT

j_call: TRBJ1-5
d_call: TRBD1
v_call: TRBV20-1
clone_size: -
cdr3_aa: CSALQGAFSRNQPQHF
cdr3_nt: TGCAGTGCTTTACAGGGGGCGTTCAGTAGGAATCAGCCCCAGCATTTT

j_call: TRBJ2-3
d_call: -
v_call: TRBV19
clone_size: -
cdr3_aa: CASTESPGGTDTQYF
cdr3_nt: TGTGCCAGTACCGAAAGTCCTGGGGGCACAGATACGCAGTATTTT

j_call: TRBJ1-3
d_call: -
v_call: TRBV20-1
clone_size: -
cdr3_aa: CSASTGNTIYF
cdr3_nt: TGCAGTGCTAGTACCGGAAACACCATATATTTT

j_call: TRBJ2-2
d_call: -
v_call: TRBV7-3
clone_size: -
cdr3_aa: CASSPRARADTGELFF
cdr3_nt: TGTGCCAGCAGCCCACGGGCCAGGGCGGACACCGGGGAGCTGTTTTTT

j_call: TRBJ2-2
d_call: TRBD2
v_call: TRBV6-2/TRBV6-3
clone_size: -
cdr3_aa: CASRPLAAMNTGELFF
cdr3_nt: TGTGCCAGCAGGCCTCTAGCGGCAATGAACACCGGGGAGCTGTTTTTT

j_call: TRBJ2-3
d_call: -
v_call: TRBV6-5
clone_size: -
cdr3_aa: CASSYSGRSTDTQYF
cdr3_nt: TGTGCCAGCAGTTACTCGGGTAGGAGCACAGATACGCAGTATTTT

j_call: TRBJ2-1
d_call: TRBD2
v_call: TRBV20-1
clone_size: -
cdr3_aa: CSARDIARESYNEQFF
cdr3_nt: TGCAGTGCTAGAGATATAGCGCGGGAGTCCTACAATGAGCAGTTCTTC

j_call: TRBJ1-3
d_call: TRBD1
v_call: TRBV29-1
clone_size: -
cdr3_aa: CSVEKGGVGNTIYF
cdr3_nt: TGCAGCGTTGAAAAAGGGGGCGTTGGAAACACCATATATTTT

j_call: TRBJ2-7
d_call: -
v_call: TRBV7-3
clone_size: -
cdr3_aa: CASSFSPPTASTVYEQYF
cdr3_nt: TGTGCCAGCAGCTTCTCCCCCCCAACCGCTTCGACCGTTTACGAGCAGTACTTC

j_call: TRBJ2-3
d_call: TRBD2
v_call: TRBV9
clone_size: -
cdr3_aa: CASSVRDYRTDTQYF
cdr3_nt: TGTGCCAGCAGCGTAAGGGACTATCGCACAGATACGCAGTATTTT

j_call: TRBJ2-1
d_call: TRBD2
v_call: TRBV19
clone_size: -
cdr3_aa: CASSMSGTTNEQFF
cdr3_nt: TGTGCCAGTAGTATGTCCGGGACTACGAATGAGCAGTTCTTC

j_call: TRBJ2-3
d_call: -
v_call: TRBV6-1
clone_size: -
cdr3_aa: CASRLTVVADTQYF
cdr3_nt: TGTGCCAGCAGATTGACAGTGGTGGCAGATACGCAGTATTTT

j_call: TRBJ2-2
d_call: -
v_call: TRBV12-3/TRBV12-4
clone_size: -
cdr3_aa: CASSFGLNTGELFF
cdr3_nt: TGTGCCAGCAGTTTTGGGCTAAACACCGGGGAGCTGTTTTTT

j_call: TRBJ2-2
d_call: TRBD2
v_call: TRBV5-6
clone_size: -
cdr3_aa: CATAGGTGELFF
cdr3_nt: TGTGCCACCGCGGGGGGCACCGGGGAGCTGTTTTTT

j_call: TRBJ2-1
d_call: -
v_call: TRBV9
clone_size: -
cdr3_aa: CASSVGGVWGTDNEQFF
cdr3_nt: TGTGCCAGCAGCGTAGGGGGGGTTTGGGGGACTGACAATGAGCAGTTCTTC

j_call: TRBJ1-5
d_call: -
v_call: TRBV30
clone_size: -
cdr3_aa: CAWSDSEDQPQHF
cdr3_nt: TGTGCCTGGTCGGACAGTGAGGATCAGCCCCAGCATTTT

j_call: TRBJ1-1
d_call: -
v_call: TRBV6-2/TRBV6-3
clone_size: -
cdr3_aa: CASSDRGAKNTEAFF
cdr3_nt: TGTGCCAGCTCCGACCGGGGGGCCAAGAACACTGAAGCTTTCTTT

j_call: TRBJ2-5
d_call: TRBD2
v_call: TRBV5-1
clone_size: -
cdr3_aa: CASSFTSGGQETQHF
cdr3_nt: TGCGCCAGCAGCTTTACTAGCGGGGGCCAAGAGACCCAGCACTTC

j_call: TRBJ1-1
d_call: TRBD1
v_call: TRBV7-9
clone_size: -
cdr3_aa: CASSPTGGYTEAFF
cdr3_nt: TGTGCCAGCAGTCCTACAGGGGGCTACACTGAAGCTTTCTTT

j_call: TRBJ1-1
d_call: -
v_call: TRBV19
clone_size: -
cdr3_aa: CASSGGVFSLKGTEAFF
cdr3_nt: TGTGCCAGTAGTGGGGGAGTCTTCTCGCTCAAGGGCACTGAAGCTTTCTTT

j_call: TRBJ2-7
d_call: -
v_call: TRBV3-1
clone_size: -
cdr3_aa: CASREGGEQYF
cdr3_nt: TGTGCCAGCCGAGAGGGGGGCGAGCAGTACTTC

j_call: TRBJ1-5
d_call: TRBD1
v_call: TRBV10-3
clone_size: -
cdr3_aa: CATGQGLGNQPQHF
cdr3_nt: TGTGCCACTGGACAGGGACTGGGCAATCAGCCCCAGCATTTT

j_call: TRBJ2-2
d_call: -
v_call: TRBV7-2
clone_size: -
cdr3_aa: CASTASLANTGELFF
cdr3_nt: TGTGCCAGCACGGCCTCCCTCGCGAACACCGGGGAGCTGTTTTTT

j_call: TRBJ2-2
d_call: -
v_call: TRBV5-1
clone_size: few
cdr3_aa: CASSLAGGQIRRQTTGELFF
cdr3_nt: TGCGCCAGCAGCTTGGCCGGGGGACAGATTAGACGACAGACCACCGGGGAGCTGTTTTTT

j_call: TRBJ2-2
d_call: -
v_call: TRBV19
clone_size: -
cdr3_aa: CASRLHTGELFF
cdr3_nt: TGTGCCAGTAGGCTACACACCGGGGAGCTGTTTTTT

j_call: TRBJ1-4
d_call: -
v_call: TRBV15
clone_size: -
cdr3_aa: CATSREGVVSEKLFF
cdr3_nt: TGTGCCACCAGCAGAGAGGGGGTAGTCAGTGAAAAACTGTTTTTT

j_call: TRBJ1-2
d_call: TRBD1
v_call: TRBV6-1
clone_size: -
cdr3_aa: CASSHHQGAKSGYTF
cdr3_nt: TGTGCCAGCAGTCATCACCAGGGGGCAAAAAGTGGCTACACCTTC

j_call: TRBJ2-5
d_call: TRBD2
v_call: TRBV29-1
clone_size: -
cdr3_aa: CSVEGLAGETQYF
cdr3_nt: TGCAGCGTTGAAGGACTAGCGGGAGAGACCCAGTACTTC

j_call: TRBJ2-1
d_call: TRBD1
v_call: TRBV20-1
clone_size: -
cdr3_aa: CSARSYRGNNEQFF
cdr3_nt: TGCAGTGCTAGATCATACAGGGGAAACAATGAGCAGTTCTTC